This T cell receptor (beta chain) was retrieved from a study of blood T cell repertoires in COVID-19. Overall study: Spain, Italy and the United States supplied samples that represented acute and convalescent COVID-19. T cells, B-cell-depleted T cells, or PBMCs provided the cDNA or gDNA that served as material.

Source study methods: Amplification of reference gene primers was used by the study to estimate nucleated cell counts. Only in-frame clones appear in the TCRdb table, and some are missing; sequencing was by immunoSEQ multiplex PCR. V, J and clone size are taken as reported in that table, and D and trimming were inferred from the DNA itself. The sample lists roughly 40,000 clones, 86% occurring once. Germline V gene data show CDR1 as SNHLY and CDR2 as FYNNEI. The CDR3 covers 16 residues. V lost 2 bases to trimming and J lost 1 base, with 12 bases between them. The sequenced material came from peripheral blood. The receptor was isolated from a man between 50 and 59 years old in a cohort sampled during active COVID-19. The chain employs TRBV2 and TRBJ1-5; TRBD1 is a possible D gene (5 bases). The CDR3 nucleotides read TGTGCCAGCAGTGAAATGTGGGGGGGAAGCAATCAGCCCCAGCATTTT. It is translated as CASSEMWGGSNQPQHF.